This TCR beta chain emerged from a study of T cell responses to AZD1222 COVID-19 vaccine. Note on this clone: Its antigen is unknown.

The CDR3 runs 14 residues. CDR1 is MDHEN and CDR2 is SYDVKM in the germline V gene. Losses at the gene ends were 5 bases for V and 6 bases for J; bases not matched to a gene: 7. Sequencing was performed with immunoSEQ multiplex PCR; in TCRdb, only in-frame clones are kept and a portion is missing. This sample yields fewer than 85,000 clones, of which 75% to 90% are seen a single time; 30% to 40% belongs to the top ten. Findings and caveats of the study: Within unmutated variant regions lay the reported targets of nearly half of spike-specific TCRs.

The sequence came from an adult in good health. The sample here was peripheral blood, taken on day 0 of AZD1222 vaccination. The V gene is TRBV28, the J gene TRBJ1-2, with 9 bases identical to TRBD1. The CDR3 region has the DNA TGTGCCAGCAGTCTCACAGGGGGCTTGAATGGCTACACCTTC. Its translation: CASSLTGGLNGYTF.